The rows below give T cell receptor beta chains drawn from one sample of a study. From the 5' RACE reads, TCRdb called clonotypes with MiXCR, one entry per CDR3 protein. This sample carries fewer than 80,000 distinct CDR3 sequences, about 20% of them seen once, and the ten largest clones take about 2.7%. Sequencing was done on a sample of memory CD4+ T cells sorted from a lymph node. Every receptor here comes from a female donor with breast cancer. Each CDR3 is given with its conserved first and last residue. Fields, in order: D gene, J gene, V gene, clone size, CDR3 DNA, CDR3 protein. D genes are given only for firm matches. Clone size is shown for a subset of rows, as once, few, many or a class of expanded clone.

d_call: TRBD1; j_call: TRBJ2-7; v_call: TRBV4-1; clone_size: once; cdr3_nt: TGCGCCAGCAGCCGAGGGGGACAGGGCTACGAGCAGTACTTC; cdr3_aa: CASSRGGQGYEQYF
d_call: TRBD1; j_call: TRBJ1-6; v_call: TRBV2; clone_size: .; cdr3_nt: TGTGCCAGCAGAGACGGACAGGGCAATTGGTCACCCCTCCACTTT; cdr3_aa: CASRDGQGNWSPLHF
d_call: .; j_call: TRBJ2-2; v_call: TRBV2; clone_size: few; cdr3_nt: TGTGCCAGCAATGGCCAGAACACCGGGGAGCTGTTTTTT; cdr3_aa: CASNGQNTGELFF
d_call: TRBD1; j_call: TRBJ1-1; v_call: TRBV28; clone_size: .; cdr3_nt: TGTGCCAGCAGTTACCCAGGGGGCACTGAAGCTTTCTTT; cdr3_aa: CASSYPGGTEAFF
d_call: TRBD2; j_call: TRBJ2-3; v_call: TRBV20-1; clone_size: few; cdr3_nt: TGCAGTGCTGCGACTAGCGGGAGTTCAGATACGCAGTATTTT; cdr3_aa: CSAATSGSSDTQYF
d_call: .; j_call: TRBJ2-1; v_call: TRBV20-1; clone_size: many; cdr3_nt: TGCAGTGCCCCAAGACTAGGTTACAATGAGCAGTTCTTC; cdr3_aa: CSAPRLGYNEQFF
d_call: TRBD1; j_call: TRBJ2-5; v_call: TRBV5-1; clone_size: many; cdr3_nt: TGCGCCAGCAGCCCCGGGACAGGGACCGAAGAGACCCAGTACTTC; cdr3_aa: CASSPGTGTEETQYF
d_call: .; j_call: TRBJ2-7; v_call: TRBV7-9; clone_size: few; cdr3_nt: TGTGCCAGCAGCTCTAACTACGAGCAGTACTTC; cdr3_aa: CASSSNYEQYF
d_call: .; j_call: TRBJ2-7; v_call: TRBV5-1; clone_size: few; cdr3_nt: TGCGCCAGCCGGGGGTTTGACGAGCAGTACTTC; cdr3_aa: CASRGFDEQYF
d_call: TRBD1; j_call: TRBJ2-3; v_call: TRBV7-3; clone_size: .; cdr3_nt: TGTGCCAGCAGCCCCGAGGGGACAGGGGACTATACGCAGTATTTT; cdr3_aa: CASSPEGTGDYTQYF
d_call: .; j_call: TRBJ2-2; v_call: TRBV7-2; clone_size: many; cdr3_nt: TGTGCCAGCAGCTTACAGTCGGGGAACACCGGGGAGCTGTTTTTT; cdr3_aa: CASSLQSGNTGELFF
d_call: TRBD1; j_call: TRBJ1-6; v_call: TRBV7-2; clone_size: .; cdr3_nt: TGTGCCAGCAGCTTATATGGGGGACAGTTTAATTCACCCCTCCACTTT; cdr3_aa: CASSLYGGQFNSPLHF
d_call: .; j_call: TRBJ2-1; v_call: TRBV6-2/TRBV6-3; clone_size: many; cdr3_nt: TGTGCCACCGGGGGATACAATGAGCAGTTCTTC; cdr3_aa: CATGGYNEQFF
d_call: .; j_call: TRBJ1-4; v_call: TRBV7-2; clone_size: many; cdr3_nt: TGTGCCAGCAGCTCTCGGGACGTTGGAAAACTGTTTTTT; cdr3_aa: CASSSRDVGKLFF
d_call: .; j_call: TRBJ1-2; v_call: TRBV3-1; clone_size: .; cdr3_nt: TGTGCCAGCAGCCTCCACCTGGACCAGGACTATGGCTACACCTTC; cdr3_aa: CASSLHLDQDYGYTF
d_call: TRBD1; j_call: TRBJ1-1; v_call: TRBV6-6; clone_size: .; cdr3_nt: TGTGCCAGCAGAGCCACAGGGGTGACTGTAGCTTTCTTT; cdr3_aa: CASRATGVTVAFF